This entry lists 21 T cell receptor beta chains sequenced from one sample in a study of CD8 T cells in Susac syndrome. When the RNA was reverse transcribed, random hexamers were used with an input of about 0.45 to 1 ug. TCRdb processed the immunoSEQ multiplex PCR reads anew with MiXCR; each CDR3 protein has one entry. The table includes under 150,000 distinct CDR3 sequences, roughly 95% detected once. The sample comprised CD4+ T cells from PBMCs. Receptor source: a human donor with Susac syndrome.

This rearrangement joins TRBV20-1 to TRBJ2-7; D remains unclear. Germline V gene data show CDR1 as DFQATT and CDR2 as SNEGSKA (reference sequence). V was pared by 3 bases and J by 7 bases, with 13 bases between. This CDR3 comprises 12 residues. CDR3 sequence reads: CSARVPPREQYF. The CDR3 DNA reads TGCAGTGCTAGGGTCCCCCCTAGAGAGCAGTACTTC.

The chain couples TRBV20-1 to TRBJ2-5; D may be TRBD2 (6 bases). V shed 2 bases and J shed 4 bases, with 11 bases lying between them. The CDR3 extends over 13 amino acids. Germline V lookup: CDR1 DFQATT, CDR2 SNEGSKA (reference sequence). The CDR3 is CSARMWGGETQYF. CDR3 nucleotides: TGCAGTGCTAGAATGTGGGGAGGAGAGACCCAGTACTTC.

This rearrangement joins TRBV2 to TRBJ1-1, with a tentative D call TRBD1 (6 bases). CDR1 is SNHLY, CDR2 FYNNEI, per germline. This CDR3 region has 13 residues. Trimming took off 4 bases at V and 1 base at J, with 7 bases between the two ends. The CDR3 DNA reads as TGTGCCAGCAGTGTGGGACAGAACACTGAAGCTTTCTTT. This sequence encodes CASSVGQNTEAFF.

This clonotype was seen a single time. CDR3 DNA: TGCAGCGTTGTTGAGGGCACCCAGCCCCAGCATTTT. Translation: CSVVEGTQPQHF. The rearrangement links TRBV29-1 to TRBJ1-5; D unresolved. The germline V gene has CDR1 SQVTM and CDR2 ANQGSEA. This CDR3 contains 12 residues. Trimming shortened V by 4 bases and J by 7 bases, and 11 bases separated the two germline ends.

The CDR3 coding sequence is TGTGCCACCAGCAGCGGGGGTAGACTAGCGGGGGAAAGGACCGGGGAGCTGTTTTTT. It specifies CATSSGGRLAGERTGELFF. This chain connects TRBV15 to TRBJ2-2; 12 nucleotides line up with TRBD2. Losses at the gene ends were 3 bases for V and 5 bases for J; bases not matched to a gene: 13. The CDR3 consists of 19 residues. Germline-derived CDR1 and CDR2 are LNHNV and YYDKDF (reference sequence).

This clonotype was seen just once. The V gene is TRBV5-1, the J gene TRBJ2-3, with 9 bases lining up with TRBD2. This CDR3 has 15 amino acids. The germline CDR1 and CDR2 sequences are SGHRS and YFSETQ. V shed 6 bases and J 4 bases; nucleotides not matched to a gene: 9. CDR3 DNA sequence: TGCGCCAGCACCTCCACGAGCGGGGGGCCAGATACGCAGTATTTT. Translating it yields CASTSTSGGPDTQYF.

The rearrangement links TRBV4-1 to TRBJ1-2, with D unresolved. Trimming pared 5 bases from V and 3 bases from J, leaving 10 bases between. Germline CDR1 and CDR2: MGHRA and YSYEKL. The CDR3 loop spans 13 amino acids. CDR3 loop: CASSEAGYYGYTF. The CDR3 DNA reads TGCGCCAGCAGCGAAGCGGGATACTATGGCTACACCTTC.

The chain has TRBV18 and TRBJ2-4, with no clear D. Looked up from germline, CDR1 is KGHSH and CDR2 is LQKENI. Trimming took off 4 bases at V and 8 bases at J, with 12 bases between the two ends. This CDR3 spans 13 amino acids. The CDR3 region is CASSRQVGDIQYF. The CDR3 DNA reads as TGTGCCAGCTCACGGCAGGTCGGTGACATTCAGTACTTC.

This rearrangement joins TRBV4-2 to TRBJ2-1, with 8 bases identical to TRBD1. Germline trimming cut 0 bases from V and 4 bases from J; bases unmatched to any gene: 5. The CDR3 has 16 amino acids. Germline V gene data show CDR1 as LGHNA and CDR2 as YNFKEQ. CDR3 sequence reads: CASSQDRDRRYNEQFF. The CDR3 coding sequence is TGTGCCAGCAGCCAAGACCGGGACAGGAGATACAATGAGCAGTTCTTC.

There are a few counts of this clonotype. This rearrangement joins TRBV7-3 to TRBJ2-3, with D maybe TRBD2 (5 bases). The CDR3 sequence is 15 residues long. Germline loops: CDR1 SGHTA, CDR2 FQGTGA. V lost 5 bases to trimming and J lost 0 bases, with 12 bases between them. In nucleotides, the CDR3 is TGTGCCAGCAGCCCCAGCGGTACTAGCACAGATACGCAGTATTTT. Its protein is CASSPSGTSTDTQYF.

V is TRBV11-2 and J is TRBJ2-3; 9 bases map to TRBD2. V lost 6 bases and J lost 5; bases outside the gene matches: 9. Germline V lookup: CDR1 SGHAT, CDR2 FQNNGV. This CDR3 region has 15 residues. In nucleotides, the CDR3 is TGTGCCAGCAGAAACTGGACTAGCGAGGTAGATACGCAGTATTTT. Protein product: CASRNWTSEVDTQYF.

The chain recombines TRBV20-1 with TRBJ1-1, with D possibly being TRBD1 (6 bases). The CDR3 is 13 amino acids. V was trimmed by 4 bases and J by 3 bases, leaving 12 bases between them. CDR1 is DFQATT and CDR2 is SNEGSKA in the germline V gene (reference sequence). The CDR3 nucleotides are TGCAGTGCTACCGGACAGTGGGACACTGAAGCTTTCTTT. Its protein product is CSATGQWDTEAFF.

The chain couples TRBV30 to TRBJ2-7; weak D call: TRBD2 (6 bases). V was shortened by 4 bases and J by 4 bases, with 23 bases between the two germline ends. The CDR3 loop spans 16 amino acids. Germline CDR1 GTSNPN, CDR2 SVGIG (reference sequence). In DNA form, the CDR3 reads TGTGCCTGGAAACGGCGGGACTCCCCTCGGGGTTACGAGCAGTACTTC. This codes for CAWKRRDSPRGYEQYF.

This clonotype has just one count. CDR3 protein: CASSKTGRTYEQYF. For the CDR3, the DNA is TGTGCCAGCAGTAAGACAGGGAGAACCTACGAGCAGTACTTC. The J gene is TRBJ2-7, the V gene TRBV6-2 or TRBV6-3; 7 nucleotides match TRBD1. The CDR3 spans 14 residues. Germline V gives CDR1 MNHEY, CDR2 SVGEGT. The trim removed 5 bases at V and 2 bases at J, leaving 6 bases unmatched.

The V and J genes are TRBV20-1 and TRBJ2-3; TRBD2 is a possible D gene (5 bases). Trimming left V 6 bases short and J 3 bases short, with 16 bases between. The germline V gene has CDR1 DFQATT and CDR2 SNEGSKA (reference sequence). This CDR3 is built from 14 residues. CDR3 sequence reads: CSARTSLKTDTQYF. CDR3 coding DNA: TGCAGTGCAAGGACTTCCCTGAAGACAGATACGCAGTATTTT.

V usage is TRBV20-1 and J usage is TRBJ2-5; D may be TRBD1 or TRBD2 (5 bases each). The CDR3 has 14 residues. CDR1 DFQATT and CDR2 SNEGSKA come from the germline V gene (reference sequence). Trimming took 3 bases from V and 1 from J, leaving 12 bases between them. The DNA of the CDR3 is TGCAGTGCTAGGGGGACGAGCGGCCAAGAGACCCAGTACTTC. Amino acids: CSARGTSGQETQYF.

CDR3 in amino acids: CASSSLGRNTEAFF. The CDR3 DNA sequence: TGTGCCAGCAGTTCGCTGGGCAGAAACACTGAAGCTTTCTTT. J is TRBJ1-1 and V is TRBV12-3 or TRBV12-4; the D is unclear. The germline V and J ends were trimmed by 4 bases and 2 bases, with 11 bases remaining between them. CDR3 length: 14 residues.

V is TRBV7-7 and J is TRBJ2-2; D unclear. Germline CDR1 SSHAT, CDR2 FNYEAQ (reference sequence). Trimming cost V 4 bases and J 6 bases, with 12 bases left between them. This CDR3 is built from 14 residues. CDR3 in amino acids: CASSSAPRAGELFF. CDR3 nucleotides: TGTGCCAGCAGCTCGGCTCCTAGGGCCGGGGAGCTGTTTTTT.

The chain couples TRBV18 to TRBJ2-1, with 7 bases identical to TRBD1. V trimming: 3 bases; J trimming: 6 bases; junction bases outside the gene matches: 8. Germline V gene sequence: CDR1 KGHSH, CDR2 LQKENI. This CDR3 has 15 residues. The CDR3 sequence: CASSPTGQTVNEQFF. CDR3 in DNA: TGTGCCAGCTCACCTACGGGACAGACAGTCAATGAGCAGTTCTTC. The full variable domain, in which reference TRBV18 and TRBJ2-1 provide the parts outside the CDR3, is NAGVMQNPRHLVRRRGQEARLRCSPMKGHSHVYWYRQLPEEGLKFMVYLQKENIIDESGMPKERFSAEFPKEGPSILRIQQVVRGDSAAYFCASSPTGQTVNEQFFGPGTRLTVL.

V is TRBV12-3 or TRBV12-4 and J is TRBJ1-5; TRBD1 might be the D (5 bases). Trimming cost V 5 bases and J 5 bases, with 10 bases left between them. This CDR3 comprises 13 residues. The CDR3 bases are TGTGCCAGCAGTCCGACAGAGGATCAGCCCCAGCATTTT. It specifies CASSPTEDQPQHF.

The chain recombines TRBV5-1 with TRBJ1-2; possible D gene TRBD1, 6 bases. Germline loops: CDR1 SGHRS, CDR2 YFSETQ. The CDR3 runs 13 residues. Trimming removed 0 bases from V and 7 bases from J, with 10 bases in between. CDR3 nucleotide sequence: TGCGCCAGCAGCTTGGGCAGGGGCGGTGGCTACACCTTC. Residues: CASSLGRGGGYTF.